This TCR beta chain was captured in a study of cytomegalovirus exposure and HLA in healthy donors. Whole-study findings and limits: Later analysis associated a missense DCLRE1C variant with TCR beta V- and J-gene trimming. A reported reduction in N-insertions relative to the roughly 610-donor mean was seen in an Asian-associated ancestry cluster in a later analysis. Most TCR beta V segments were productive about 87% or about 30% of the time in an earlier analysis. After further analysis at a later stage, 16,951 TCR beta sequences were associated with HLA alleles at 0.05 false discovery rate.

A word on this clone: Its antigen is not identified.

The PCR had 60 Vbeta and 13 Jbeta primers. The assay was immunoSEQ multiplex PCR, and TCRdb's table has in-frame clones only and misses some. The sample carries around 130,000 clones, approximately 84% recorded once. This sequence originates from a woman aged 18 to 35 in good health and CMV-seronegative. Sequences were obtained from PBMCs.

The DNA of the CDR3 is TGCGCCAGCACTCCCCGTAGCGAGAACACCGGGGAGCTGTTTTTT. Its protein product is CASTPRSENTGELFF. The chain recombines TRBV23-1 with TRBJ2-2; perhaps TRBD2 as D (5 bases). TRBV23-1 belongs to the ORF category, with a function that is uncertain. The CDR3 loop spans 15 amino acids. Trimming left V 7 bases short and J 1 base short, with 13 bases between.